These 5 T cell receptor beta chains originate from one sample sequenced in a study of blood T cell repertoires in COVID-19. Measured with immunoSEQ multiplex PCR; TCRdb has only the in-frame clones, and not every one. The sample lists fewer than 75,000 clones, about 90% occurring once. Specimen: peripheral blood. The receptors were sampled from a man aged 45-60 years with active COVID-19.

Only a few counts were recorded for this clone. The CDR3 nucleotides read TGTGCCAGCAGCTTAGGAGGGTTGGGAGGGATTGAGCAGTTCTTC. It encodes CASSLGGLGGIEQFF. J is TRBJ2-1 and V is TRBV7-2; TRBD2 matches 7 bases. Germline lookup yields CDR1 SGHTA and CDR2 FQGNSA. With 1 base clipped from V and 9 bases from J, the junction kept 9 bases outside the gene matches. The CDR3 has 15 residues.

The CDR3 loop reads CASSLIRNRKDKSEAFF. The CDR3 DNA sequence: TGTGCCAGCAGCCTGATCCGCAACAGGAAGGACAAGTCTGAAGCTTTCTTT. The chain combines TRBV5-6 with TRBJ1-1; maybe TRBD1 (5 bases). The CDR3 has 17 amino acids. V shed 4 bases and J shed 6 bases, with 25 bases lying between them. CDR1 SGHDT and CDR2 YYEEEE come from the germline V gene.

CDR3 protein: CASSPQRQEKYF. The DNA for the CDR3 is TGTGCCAGCTCCCCTCAACGACAGGAGAAATACTTC. This sequence joins TRBV18 and TRBJ2-7; D possibly corresponds to TRBD1 (6 bases). The CDR3 is made up of 12 amino acids. Trimming took 6 bases from V and 13 from J, leaving 19 bases between them. In germline, CDR1 is KGHSH, CDR2 LQKENI.

The V and J genes are TRBV3-1 (or the pseudogene TRBV3-2) and TRBJ2-3; D not certain. CDR3 length: 17 residues. With 0 bases removed from V and 1 base from J, the gap between germline ends came to 14 bases. Germline assignment: CDR1 LGHDT and CDR2 YNNKEL (reference sequence). This CDR3 is CASSQDRPPRGTDTQYF. DNA of the CDR3: TGTGCCAGCAGCCAAGATCGCCCTCCACGGGGCACAGATACGCAGTATTTT.

This clone came up a few times. This chain uses TRBV7-9 with TRBJ2-7, with D tentatively TRBD2 (5 bases). The CDR3 runs 15 residues. Germline-derived CDR1 and CDR2 are SEHNR and FQNEAQ (reference sequence). V dropped 5 bases and J dropped 0 bases, with 14 bases sitting between them. Here the CDR3 reads CASSPTTMSSYEQYF. As DNA, the CDR3 is TGTGCCAGCAGCCCGACGACTATGAGCTCCTACGAGCAGTACTTC.